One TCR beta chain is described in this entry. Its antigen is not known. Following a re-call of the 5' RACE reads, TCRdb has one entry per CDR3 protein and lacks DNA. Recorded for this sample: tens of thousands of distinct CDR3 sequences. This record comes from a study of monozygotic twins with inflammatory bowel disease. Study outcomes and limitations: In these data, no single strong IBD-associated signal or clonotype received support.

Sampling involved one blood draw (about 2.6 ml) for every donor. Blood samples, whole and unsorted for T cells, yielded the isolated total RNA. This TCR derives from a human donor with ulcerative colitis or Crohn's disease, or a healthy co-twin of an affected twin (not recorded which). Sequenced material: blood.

The CDR3 spells CSASYPAKNIQYF. V is TRBV20-1 and J is TRBJ2-4. The CDR3 totals 13 residues. Germline CDR1 is DFQATT and CDR2 is SNEGSKA (reference sequence).